This TCR beta chain stems from a study of CXCR3-negative and CXCR3-positive naive CD8 T cells. Broader study findings: A higher hydrophobicity marked the TRB CDR3s of CXCR3-positive naive cells versus CXCR3-negative naive cells.

The method, 5' RACE with UMI labels, was used to prepare the TRB cDNA libraries. Reprocessing the 5' RACE reads, TCRdb reports a single entry for every CDR3 protein and omits DNA. The listing contains about 150,000 distinct CDR3 sequences. CD45RO-CCR7+CD27+CD95- marked naive CD8+ T cells. With regard to this clonotype: Its specificity is unknown.

The clonotype was recovered from a human donor in good health. Some clones in this sample may be carry-over from other donors' samples. The sample was naive CXCR3+ CD8+ T cells from blood. The subset denotes: CD45RO-CCR7+CD27+CD95- naive CD8+ T cells expressing CXCR3 (TNR3+).

The CDR3 protein is CASSPGSTYEQYF. V gene TRBV7-9 combines with J gene TRBJ2-7; there is no DNA to check the TCRdb D call of TRBD1. Per germline, CDR1 SEHNR and CDR2 FQNEAQ (reference sequence). This CDR3 is 13 amino acids long.